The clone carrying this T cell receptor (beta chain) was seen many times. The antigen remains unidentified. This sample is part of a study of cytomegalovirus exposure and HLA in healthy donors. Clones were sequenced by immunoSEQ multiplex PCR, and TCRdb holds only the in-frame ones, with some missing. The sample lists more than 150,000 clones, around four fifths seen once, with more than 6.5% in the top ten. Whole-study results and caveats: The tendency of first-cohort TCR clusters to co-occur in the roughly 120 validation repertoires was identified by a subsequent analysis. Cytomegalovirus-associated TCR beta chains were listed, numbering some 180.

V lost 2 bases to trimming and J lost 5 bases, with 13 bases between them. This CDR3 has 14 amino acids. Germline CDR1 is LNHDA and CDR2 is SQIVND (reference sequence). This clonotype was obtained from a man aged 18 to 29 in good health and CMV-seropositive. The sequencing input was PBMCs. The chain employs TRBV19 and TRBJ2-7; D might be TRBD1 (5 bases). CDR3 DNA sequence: TGTGCCAGTAGTATAATAGGGGCTGCCCACGAGCAGTACTTC. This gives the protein CASSIIGAAHEQYF. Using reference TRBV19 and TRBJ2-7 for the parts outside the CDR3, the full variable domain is DGGITQSPKYLFRKEGQNVTLSCEQNLNHDAMYWYRQDPGQGLRLIYYSQIVNDFQKGDIAEGYSVSREKKESFPLTVTSAQKNPTAFYLCASSIIGAAHEQYFGPGTRLTVT.